Listed here are 23 T cell receptor beta chains from one sample, sequenced in a study of shared clonotypes between healthy human individuals. Generated by immunoSEQ multiplex PCR, the TCRdb table keeps only in-frame clones and is missing some. The repertoire consists of approximately 350,000 clones, with 74% occurring once and the leading ten covering about a tenth. The sequenced sample was memory CD4+ T cells sorted from blood. Sample subset: CD45RA-negative fraction. The receptor set was obtained from a young man in good health.

This rearrangement joins TRBV2 to TRBJ2-5; no reliable D call. The CDR3 has 12 amino acids. The germline V gene encodes CDR1 SNHLY and CDR2 FYNNEI. V lost 11 bases and J 2 bases, leaving 12 bases between the germline ends. In nucleotides, the CDR3 is TGTGCCTCGAGAAAGGTACAAGAGACCCAGTACTTC. It is translated as CASRKVQETQYF.

The V call is TRBV15, the J call TRBJ2-7; TRBD2 matches at 11 bases. The CDR3 totals 16 residues. CDR1 is LNHNV and CDR2 is YYDKDF in the germline V gene (reference sequence). After removal of 3 bases from V and 4 bases from J, the junction contained 8 bases not matched to a gene. The CDR3: CATSSVTSGSLYEQYF. The DNA for the CDR3 is TGTGCCACCAGCAGTGTCACTAGCGGGAGCTTGTACGAGCAGTACTTC. Full variable domain (rest looked up from reference TRBV15 and TRBJ2-7): DAMVIQNPRYQVTQFGKPVTLSCSQTLNHNVMYWYQQKSSQAPKLLFHYYDKDFNNEADTPDNFQSRRPNTSFCFLDIRSPGLGDTAMYLCATSSVTSGSLYEQYFGPGTRLTVT.

The chain recombines TRBV19 with TRBJ2-7; TRBD1 aligns across 10 bases. The CDR3 is 15 amino acids. Trimming cost V 6 bases and J 2 bases; bases outside gene matches: 7. Per germline, CDR1 LNHDA and CDR2 SQIVND (reference sequence). The DNA of the CDR3 is TGTGCCAGTAGCACGACCGGGACAGGGGCCTACGAGCAGTACTTC. Translating gives CASSTTGTGAYEQYF.

This rearrangement joins TRBV7-9 to TRBJ1-4; D not certain. Per the germline V gene, CDR1 is SEHNR and CDR2 is FQNEAQ (reference sequence). V lost 1 base and J lost 3, with 12 bases in between. The CDR3 has 16 residues. The chain's CDR3 is CASSLGTAAANEKLFF. As DNA, the CDR3 is TGTGCCAGCAGCTTAGGAACAGCAGCAGCTAATGAAAAACTGTTTTTT.

The CDR3 DNA is TGTGCCAGCAGCATGGGACAGGACGGATTCTACAATGAGCAGTTCTTC. Its translation: CASSMGQDGFYNEQFF. The genes are TRBV5-4 and TRBJ2-1; 8 bases map to TRBD1. With V trimmed by 4 bases and J by 3 bases, 9 bases remained unmatched. Germline CDR1 is SGHNT and CDR2 is YYREEE (reference sequence). This CDR3 region has 16 residues.

The chain carries TRBV21-1 and TRBJ1-4; the listed D gene, TRBD1, was not tested against the DNA. TRBV21-1 is listed as a pseudogene. The CDR3 is made up of 15 amino acids. CDR3 residues: CASSKTGQLNEKLFF. CDR3 sequence (DNA): TGTGCCAGCAGCAAGACCGGACAGCTTAATGAAAAACTGTTTTTT.

This sequence joins TRBV12-2 and TRBJ2-1. TRBV12-2 corresponds to a pseudogene. This CDR3 has 11 amino acids. CDR3 loop: CASRLVNEQFF. CDR3 DNA: TGTGCAAGTCGCTTAGTTAATGAGCAGTTCTTC.

This chain uses TRBV11-2 with TRBJ2-7; D might be TRBD2 (6 bases). The V end lost 4 bases, the J end lost 0 bases, and 10 bases lay between the germline ends. There are 14 residues in the CDR3. The germline V gene encodes CDR1 SGHAT and CDR2 FQNNGV. The CDR3 bases are TGTGCCAGCAGCTCTTTGACTAGCTCCTACGAGCAGTACTTC. Translation gives CASSSLTSSYEQYF.

This clone was observed a handful of times. Other DNA sequences in the same sample also yield this CDR3. J is TRBJ2-5 and V is TRBV5-1; TRBD1 agrees at 10 bases. J gave up 7 bases and V 4 bases, and 7 bases lay outside the gene matches. Germline values: CDR1 SGHRS, CDR2 YFSETQ. CDR3 size: 14 residues. The CDR3 DNA reads as TGCGCCAGCAGCCCCGGACAGGGGGGACCGACCCAGTACTTC. This gives the protein CASSPGQGGPTQYF. Complete variable domain (other parts from reference TRBV5-1 and TRBJ2-5): KAGVTQTPRYLIKTRGQQVTLSCSPISGHRSVSWYQQTPGQGLQFLFEYFSETQRNKGNFPGRFSGRQFSNSRSEMNVSTLELGDSALYLCASSPGQGGPTQYFGPGTRLLVL.

The chain recombines TRBV7-8 with TRBJ2-5; 11 bases fit TRBD1. The ends lost 5 bases at V and 1 base at J; junction bases unmatched: 6. From germline, CDR1 is SGHVS and CDR2 FQNEAQ. The CDR3 covers 16 residues. For the CDR3, the DNA is TGTGCCAGCAGCCTTACCGGGACAGGGGGCCAAGAGACCCAGTACTTC. Translating gives CASSLTGTGGQETQYF.

The chain uses TRBV5-6 and TRBJ1-2, with 11 bases matching TRBD1. The trim removed 6 bases at V and 0 bases at J, leaving 10 bases unmatched. This CDR3 has 17 amino acids. Germline CDR1 SGHDT, CDR2 YYEEEE. The DNA of the CDR3 is TGTGCCAGCACCCCTACGGGACAGGGGGGATCTAACTATGGCTACACCTTC. Encoded protein: CASTPTGQGGSNYGYTF.

V gene TRBV28 combines with J gene TRBJ2-7, with unresolved D. The V end was cut by 4 bases, the J end by 0 bases, with 4 bases between. CDR1 is MDHEN and CDR2 is SYDVKM in the germline V gene. This CDR3 contains 12 residues. In DNA, the CDR3 is TGTGCCAGCAGTTCTCGCTCCTACGAGCAGTACTTC. Its translation is CASSSRSYEQYF.

The gene calls are TRBV5-6 and TRBJ2-7; tentatively, D is TRBD1 or TRBD2 (6 bases each). The ends were cut back, 4 bases at V and 7 bases at J, with 24 bases in the middle. The CDR3 runs 16 residues. Germline-derived CDR1 and CDR2 are SGHDT and YYEEEE. CDR3 amino acids: CASSRGGGTRLVEQYF. Written as DNA, the CDR3 is TGTGCCAGCAGCCGAGGAGGCGGGACAAGATTGGTTGAGCAGTACTTC. The complete variable domain, with remaining parts taken from reference TRBV5-6 and TRBJ2-7, reads DAGVTQSPTHLIKTRGQQVTLRCSPKSGHDTVSWYQQALGQGPQFIFQYYEEEERQRGNFPDRFSGHQFPNYSSELNVNALLLGDSALYLCASSRGGGTRLVEQYFGPGTRLTVT.

This clone has a count of ten or more. The chain recombines TRBV16 with TRBJ2-7; D is perhaps TRBD1 (6 bases). Germline V CDR1 and CDR2: KGHSY, FQNENV. The CDR3 has 14 residues. The V end lost 7 bases, the J end lost 0 bases, and 13 bases lay between the germline ends. CDR3 in DNA: TGTGCCAGCACTAAACAGGGATCCTCCTACGAGCAGTACTTC. It translates to CASTKQGSSYEQYF.

This sequence joins TRBV27 and TRBJ2-5; D remains unclear. Trimming pared 5 bases from V and 1 base from J, leaving 8 bases between. CDR3 length: 13 residues. Germline assignment: CDR1 MNHEY and CDR2 SMNVEV (reference sequence). The CDR3, as DNA: TGTGCCAGCAGTCCCGTTTTCCAAGAGACCCAGTACTTC. This codes for CASSPVFQETQYF.

This clone has ten or more counts. The V call is TRBV7-2, the J call TRBJ2-1; D remains unclear. Trimming took 5 bases from V and 7 from J, leaving 12 bases between them. The CDR3 sequence is 13 residues long. The V gene's germline CDR1 is SGHTA and CDR2 FQGNSA. The CDR3 loop reads CASSREAENEQFF. The CDR3 region has the DNA TGTGCCAGCAGCCGAGAGGCCGAGAATGAGCAGTTCTTC. The full variable domain, rest sourced from reference TRBV7-2 and TRBJ2-1, is GAGVSQSPSNKVTEKGKDVELRCDPISGHTALYWYRQSLGQGLEFLIYFQGNSAPDKSGLPSDRFSAERTGGSVSTLTIQRTQQEDSAVYLCASSREAENEQFFGPGTRLTVL.

The chain has TRBV7-2 and TRBJ2-5; 9 nucleotides line up with TRBD1. The germline V gene has CDR1 SGHTA and CDR2 FQGNSA. After removal of 2 bases from V and 1 base from J, the junction contained 5 bases not matched to a gene. The CDR3 extends over 16 amino acids. The CDR3 is CASSLIGTGPQETQYF. In nucleotides, the CDR3 is TGTGCCAGCAGCTTAATCGGGACAGGGCCCCAAGAGACCCAGTACTTC. Full variable domain (outside the CDR3, taken from reference TRBV7-2 and TRBJ2-5): GAGVSQSPSNKVTEKGKDVELRCDPISGHTALYWYRQSLGQGLEFLIYFQGNSAPDKSGLPSDRFSAERTGGSVSTLTIQRTQQEDSAVYLCASSLIGTGPQETQYFGPGTRLLVL.

This clone was counted between two and nine times. The rearrangement links TRBV28 to TRBJ2-5; D possibly matches TRBD1 or TRBD2 (6 bases each). Germline CDR1 MDHEN, CDR2 SYDVKM. The length of the CDR3 is 15 residues. V lost 5 bases, J lost 5 bases, and 18 bases lay in between. The CDR3: CASSSLGGGSETQYF. The CDR3, as DNA: TGTGCCAGCAGTAGTTTAGGGGGAGGATCCGAGACCCAGTACTTC.

CDR3 region: CASSRTGDRQPQHF. The CDR3 DNA sequence: TGTGCCAGCAGCCGGACGGGAGACCGTCAGCCCCAGCATTTT. This chain uses TRBV7-2 with TRBJ1-5; D not resolved. Germline lookup yields CDR1 SGHTA and CDR2 FQGNSA. CDR3 size: 14 residues. V was trimmed by 5 bases and J by 6 bases, leaving 14 bases between them.

The V and J genes are TRBV4-1 and TRBJ2-5; D remains ambiguous. This CDR3 contains 12 residues. Looked up from germline, CDR1 is MGHRA and CDR2 is YSYEKL. V gave up 2 bases and J gave up 4 bases, with 5 bases separating them. In DNA, the CDR3 is TGCGCCAGCAGCCAAAGTAGAGAGACCCAGTACTTC. This gives the protein CASSQSRETQYF.

The gene calls are TRBV28 and TRBJ1-1; TRBD1 matches at 12 bases. Trimming removed 11 bases from V and 1 base from J; junction bases left unmatched: 8. CDR3 length: 15 residues. Germline assignment: CDR1 MDHEN and CDR2 SYDVKM. Here the CDR3 DNA reads TGTGCCGCCGAGGGACAGGGGGCAAGGAACACTGAAGCTTTCTTT. Amino acid sequence: CAAEGQGARNTEAFF.

This chain joins TRBV7-3 and TRBJ2-5, with D maybe TRBD2 (6 bases). The germline V gene has CDR1 SGHTA and CDR2 FQGTGA. The V end lost 5 bases, the J end lost 2 bases, and 15 bases lay between the germline ends. This CDR3 region has 15 residues. The DNA for the CDR3 is TGTGCCAGCAGCCAGGGCCGAGGAGGGCAAGAGACCCAGTACTTC. Translation: CASSQGRGGQETQYF.

The chain combines TRBV7-9 with TRBJ2-1, with D perhaps TRBD2 (5 bases). The ends were cut back, 3 bases at V and 10 bases at J, with 13 bases in the middle. The germline V gene has CDR1 SEHNR and CDR2 FQNEAQ (reference sequence). The CDR3 runs 13 residues. The CDR3 sequence: CASSFLVGAEQFF. The CDR3 nucleotides are TGTGCCAGCAGCTTTCTTGTGGGAGCCGAGCAGTTCTTC.